This T cell receptor (beta chain) was profiled in a study of blood T cell repertoires in COVID-19. Germline V gene lookup returns CDR1 SGHAT and CDR2 FQNNGV. This CDR3 contains 15 residues. After removal of 3 bases from V and 8 bases from J, the junction contained 8 bases not matched to a gene. Per the original data handling: How many nucleated cells were present was estimated from reference gene primer amplification. Produced via immunoSEQ multiplex PCR; TCRdb's table is partial and in-frame only. For V, J and clone size, that table is used; D and trimming come from the DNA. The sample yields over 75,000 clones, roughly 84% seen once.

V is TRBV11-2 and J is TRBJ2-1; 9 bases fit TRBD2. Material: peripheral blood. The sequence was obtained from a woman of 80 years or more with active or convalescent COVID-19. CDR3 sequence (DNA): TGTGCCAGCAGCTTGCAGGGACTAGCTATGCATGAGCAGTTCTTC. This translates into CASSLQGLAMHEQFF.